Each of the 13 T cell receptor beta chains below was sequenced from the same sample in a study of T cells in Graves' hyperthyroidism and ophthalmopathy. There were TCR beta CDR3 regions amplified from RNA transcripts. HTBI primers were the set used in a first-round RT-PCR of the TCR CDR3. In TCRdb, the multiplex PCR reads were re-called with MiXCR into one record per CDR3 protein. Among around 600,000 distinct CDR3 sequences listed, 12% to 15% were seen once. The sample comprised blood. The source is a woman under 30 with Graves' ophthalmopathy.

This clonotype was counted at least ten times. V and J are TRBV7-3 and TRBJ2-7; D uncertain. The V and J ends lost 7 bases and 6 bases respectively, with 16 bases between them. There are 13 residues in the CDR3. The germline gives CDR1 SGHTA, CDR2 FQGTGA. In DNA, the CDR3 is TGTGCCAGCACCGAAACGTCGGGTGGCGAGCAGTACTTC. Its protein product is CASTETSGGEQYF.

A word on this clonotype: A read error may explain this, as a much larger clone is one base away. The chain uses TRBV6-5 and TRBJ2-7; possible D gene TRBD2, 6 bases. CDR1 and CDR2 from the germline V gene are MNHEY and SVGAGI. Trimming pared 4 bases from V and 3 bases from J, leaving 10 bases between. The CDR3 runs to 13 residues. The CDR3 here is CASSLWRDYEQYF. CDR3 nucleotide sequence: TGTGCCAGCAGTTTATGGAGGGACTACGAGCAGTACTTC.

This clonotype was seen ten or more times. J is TRBJ2-3 and V is TRBV12-5, with TRBD2 matching over 10 bases. The germline V gene encodes CDR1 LGHNT and CDR2 FRNRAP. CDR3 size: 17 residues. The V and J ends lost 6 bases and 2 bases, in that order; junction bases with no gene match: 11. The CDR3 region has the DNA TGTGCTAGTGGCACAGCTTTACTAGCGGGAACCACAGATACGCAGTATTTT. Its protein product is CASGTALLAGTTDTQYF. Variable domain in full (rest from reference TRBV12-5 and TRBJ2-3): DARVTQTPRHKVTEMGQEVTMRCQPILGHNTVFWYRQTMMQGLELLAYFRNRAPLDDSGMPKDRFSAEMPDATLATLKIQPSEPRDSAVYFCASGTALLAGTTDTQYFGPGTRLTVL.

This clonotype has more than one count but fewer than ten. This clone may be a read error of a much larger clone one base away. The genes are TRBV6-2 or TRBV6-3 and TRBJ1-2; no clear D. This CDR3 comprises 13 residues. V was cut by 6 bases and J by 2 bases, with 10 bases left in between. Germline-derived CDR1 and CDR2 are MNHEY and SVGEGT. CDR3 in DNA: TGTGCCAGCAGCTTCGACGGAAACTATGGCTACACCTTC. Protein: CASSFDGNYGYTF.

The rearrangement links TRBV9 to TRBJ2-3; maybe TRBD1 (5 bases). This CDR3 contains 15 residues. In germline, CDR1 is SGDLS, CDR2 YYNGEE. Trimming cost V 4 bases and J 2 bases, with 14 bases left between them. CDR3 in amino acids: CASSRGPEPTDTQYF. For the CDR3, the DNA is TGTGCCAGCAGCAGGGGCCCGGAGCCCACAGATACGCAGTATTTT.

Ten or more counts support this clonotype. V usage is TRBV5-1 and J usage is TRBJ1-5; D gene ambiguous. This CDR3 region has 13 residues. Germline CDR1 and CDR2: SGHRS and YFSETQ. V lost 0 bases and J 4 bases, leaving 5 bases between the germline ends. The CDR3 loop reads CASSLDGNQPQHF. CDR3 in DNA: TGCGCCAGCAGCTTGGATGGGAATCAGCCCCAGCATTTT.

The chain carries TRBV7-2 and TRBJ2-1; TRBD2 agrees at 15 bases. Germline CDR1 reads SGHTA; CDR2 reads FQGNSA. The CDR3 length is 18 residues. V lost 6 bases to trimming and J lost 8 bases; unmatched junction nucleotides: 14. CDR3 sequence (DNA): TGTGCCAGCAGTTACCTAGGACTAGCGGGAGGGCCGATGGATGAGCAGTTCTTC. It specifies CASSYLGLAGGPMDEQFF.

This clonotype occurred a few times. The rearrangement joins TRBV7-3 to TRBJ1-2; 7 positions match TRBD1. There are 13 residues in the CDR3. Germline V gives CDR1 SGHTA, CDR2 FQGTGA. J lost 6 bases, V lost 2 bases, and 3 bases had no gene match. This CDR3 reads CASSLLQGDGYTF. In DNA form, the CDR3 reads TGTGCCAGCAGCTTATTGCAGGGGGATGGCTACACCTTC.

This clonotype was seen more than once but under ten times. Given a much more abundant clone one base away, this may be a read error. The V and J genes are TRBV10-3 and TRBJ2-7; D call uncertain. Trimming cost V 5 bases and J 7 bases, with 18 bases left between them. Per the germline V gene, CDR1 is ENHRY and CDR2 is SYGVKD. This CDR3 contains 14 residues. CDR3 in amino acids: CAISSTTGSNEQYF. CDR3 coding DNA: TGTGCCATCAGTTCCACGACTGGCTCCAATGAGCAGTACTTC.

This clonotype was seen at least ten times. V gene TRBV4-3 combines with J gene TRBJ1-1; D uncertain. In germline, CDR1 is LGHNA, CDR2 YSLEER. V lost 0 bases and J lost 1, with 9 bases in between. CDR3 length equals 15 residues. The CDR3 loop reads CASSQEEYTNTEAFF. For the CDR3, the DNA is TGCGCCAGCAGCCAAGAGGAGTACACGAACACTGAAGCTTTCTTT.

At least ten counts were recorded for this clonotype. This chain joins TRBV11-3 and TRBJ2-1; 7 bases agree with TRBD2. V was pared by 5 bases and J by 7 bases, with 11 bases of the junction left unmatched. CDR3 length: 15 amino acids. Germline V gives CDR1 SGHNT, CDR2 YENEEA. In nucleotides, the CDR3 is TGTGCCAGCAGCCCATTGGGAGGGTCTAGGAATGAGCAGTTCTTC. This translates into CASSPLGGSRNEQFF.

The sample holds a few counts of this clonotype. The rearrangement joins TRBV5-8 to TRBJ1-5; 7 bases fit TRBD1. Germline V gene lookup returns CDR1 SGHTS and CDR2 YDEGEE. V trimming: 4 bases; J trimming: 7 bases; junction bases outside the gene matches: 8. The length of the CDR3 is 14 residues. CDR3 in amino acids: CASSADREGQPQHF. Here the CDR3 DNA reads TGTGCCAGCAGCGCTGACAGGGAGGGCCAGCCCCAGCATTTT. Variable domain in full (rest from reference TRBV5-8 and TRBJ1-5): EAGVTQSPTHLIKTRGQQATLRCSPISGHTSVYWYQQALGLGLQFLLWYDEGEERNRGNFPPRFSGRQFPNYSSELNVNALELEDSALYLCASSADREGQPQHFGDGTRLSIL.

The chain recombines TRBV2 with TRBJ2-2; weak D call: TRBD2 (6 bases). V lost 4 bases to trimming and J lost 2 bases, with 14 bases between them. The CDR3 contains 16 residues. CDR1 and CDR2 (germline): SNHLY, FYNNEI. In nucleotides, the CDR3 is TGTGCCAGCAGTGTATCTAGCGCAAAAAACACCGGGGAGCTGTTTTTT. This sequence encodes CASSVSSAKNTGELFF.